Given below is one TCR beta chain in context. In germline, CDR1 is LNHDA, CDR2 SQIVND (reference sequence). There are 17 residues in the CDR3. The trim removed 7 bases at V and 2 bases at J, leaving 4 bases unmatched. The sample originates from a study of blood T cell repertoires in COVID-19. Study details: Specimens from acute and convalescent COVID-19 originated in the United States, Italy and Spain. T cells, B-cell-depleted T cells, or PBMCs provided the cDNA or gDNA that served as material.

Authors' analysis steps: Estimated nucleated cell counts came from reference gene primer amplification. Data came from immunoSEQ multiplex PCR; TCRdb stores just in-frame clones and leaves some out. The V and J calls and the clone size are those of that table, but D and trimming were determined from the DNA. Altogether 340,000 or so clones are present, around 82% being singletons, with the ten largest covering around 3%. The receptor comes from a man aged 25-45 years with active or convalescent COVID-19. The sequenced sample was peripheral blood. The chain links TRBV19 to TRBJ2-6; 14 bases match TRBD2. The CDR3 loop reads CASKLGLAGAGANVLTF. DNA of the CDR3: TGTGCCAGTAAATTGGGACTAGCGGGGGCTGGGGCCAACGTCCTGACTTTC.